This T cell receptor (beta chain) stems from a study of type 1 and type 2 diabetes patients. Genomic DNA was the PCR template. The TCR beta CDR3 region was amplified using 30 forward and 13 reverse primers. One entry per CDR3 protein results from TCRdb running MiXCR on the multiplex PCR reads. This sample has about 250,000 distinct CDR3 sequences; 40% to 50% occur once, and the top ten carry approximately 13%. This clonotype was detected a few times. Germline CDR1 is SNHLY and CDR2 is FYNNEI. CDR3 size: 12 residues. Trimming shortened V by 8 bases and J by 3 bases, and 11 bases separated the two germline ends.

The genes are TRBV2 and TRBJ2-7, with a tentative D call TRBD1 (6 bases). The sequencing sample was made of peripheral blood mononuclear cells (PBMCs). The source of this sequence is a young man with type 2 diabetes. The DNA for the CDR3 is TGTGCCAGCGTCACAGGGTTCTACGAGCAGTACTTC. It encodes CASVTGFYEQYF.